This entry concerns a single T cell receptor beta chain. Its antigen remains undetermined. No base-level quality is on record; no much larger clone is a single base apart. The source of the sample is a study of CD8+ T cells in alopecia areata (dated by TCRdb to between 2018 and 2020). About the study as a whole: Treated patients were enrolled in an open-label pilot trial of oral tofacitinib at 5 to 10 mg twice daily for moderate-to-severe alopecia areata. Patients received tofacitinib for 6 to 18 months and were then followed off drug for 6 months to check for delayed response and recurrence. Tofacitinib-treated patients had biopsies at baseline and at 4 and 24 weeks of treatment, with a later scalp biopsy in several patients. RNA was extracted with the PAXgene miRNA kit for fixed scalp, the miRNeasy kit for PBMCs, and the RNeasy kit for mouse skin. Clonality in the scalp was compared among normal scalp (n=4), patchy alopecia areata scalp (n=8), and alopecia totalis/universalis scalp (n=8). TCRbeta CDR3 regions were amplified by immunoSEQ multiplex PCR with 35 Vbeta forward and 13 Jbeta reverse primers. In both human patients and the C3H/HeJ mouse model, the study applied high-throughput TCRbeta sequencing to look at T cell clonal expansion in alopecia areata. On the human side, TCRbeta sequencing was run on scalp tissue and on sorted CD4+ and CD8+ peripheral blood T cells from healthy controls and from alopecia areata patients with either patchy or totalis/universalis disease.

The germline V gene supplies CDR1 MNHEY and CDR2 SVGAGI. Spanning cysteine to phenylalanine, the CDR3 consists of 14 amino acids. Only CDR3 DNA is held: 42 bases, read in frame from base 1. Trimming removed 2 bases from V and 2 bases from J, leaving 4 bases between the germline ends. What the study reported, not specific to this receptor: Unlike mouse skin, which is dominated by gammadelta T cells, normal human skin has resident alphabeta T cells that are also sequenced, and this complicates analysis of the scalp TCR repertoire. Compared with normal scalp, lesional scalp had higher clonality and more expanded CD8+ clones, particularly in alopecia totalis/universalis, a pattern that suggests antigenic drive. Compared with mice, TCR sequences shared between patients were less clear, possibly partly because of HLA diversity across the patient population.

The time point label corresponds to: baseline before oral tofacitinib. Peripheral blood and lesional scalp punch biopsies were obtained from patients with alopecia areata. PBMCs were separated by density centrifugation and stained for CD3, CD4 and CD8, after which CD4+ and CD8+ T cells were sorted on a FACSAria. The method was the immunoSEQ multiplex PCR assay. RNA was extracted from all samples and reverse transcribed into cDNA as template for TCR sequencing. First-strand cDNA was synthesized with SuperScript III using a 2:1 mix of oligo-dT and random hexamers. Amplification bias was assessed with a synthetic immune receptor repertoire, and residual bias was removed computationally. From the authors' description of their analysis: After raw reads were preprocessed to remove errors, the CDR3 was defined following IMGT conventions as running from the conserved cysteine to phenylalanine. Clonality was computed as 1 minus the Shannon entropy, with the entropy normalized by log2 of the number of productive unique TCRs. CD4 or CD8 identity of scalp clones was inferred by cross-referencing scalp TCRbeta sequences with sorted blood CD4 and CD8 repertoires. Held by TCRdb, this immuneACCESS table contains in-frame sequences only and omits some clones. Under half of the omission traces to an unresolved V gene where checked; the cause of the rest is unknown. V, J and clone size are those of that table, while D and trimming were read from the DNA. For this sample the table gives roughly 150,000 clones, of which 58% were detected only once. Roughly 6.7% of the sample goes to the ten largest clones.

This specimen was CD4+ T cells sorted from blood, taken at week 0. This receptor was identified in a human donor with alopecia areata. Recombination joined TRBV6-5 with TRBJ2-6; no D segment can be confidently identified. This receptor has the CDR3 CASSYTPGANVLTF. The DNA sequence is as follows: TGTGCCAGCAGTTACACCCCTGGGGCCAACGTCCTGACTTTC.